This paragraph reports one T cell receptor beta chain. Antigen specificity is unknown. The CDR3 is 11 residues long. The data stem from a study of monozygotic twins with cystic fibrosis. Notes on the study in general: Monozygotic CF twin pairs shared significantly more nucleotide-identical clonotypes than unrelated CF individuals did. Clonality was generally low (median around 0.009), higher in the most severe patients.

Assay: immunoSEQ multiplex PCR; the TCRdb copy retains only in-frame clones and omits some. The sample shows 8,000 to 10,000 clones, over 80% of them seen only once. Sequencing was carried out using blood. The chain recombines TRBV12-2 with TRBJ1-1. TRBV12-2 is a recognized pseudogene. The sequence came from a boy aged 2-15 years with cystic fibrosis. The CDR3 is CASRTRAGAFF. CDR3 coding DNA: TGTGCAAGTCGCACCCGCGCGGGAGCTTTCTTT.